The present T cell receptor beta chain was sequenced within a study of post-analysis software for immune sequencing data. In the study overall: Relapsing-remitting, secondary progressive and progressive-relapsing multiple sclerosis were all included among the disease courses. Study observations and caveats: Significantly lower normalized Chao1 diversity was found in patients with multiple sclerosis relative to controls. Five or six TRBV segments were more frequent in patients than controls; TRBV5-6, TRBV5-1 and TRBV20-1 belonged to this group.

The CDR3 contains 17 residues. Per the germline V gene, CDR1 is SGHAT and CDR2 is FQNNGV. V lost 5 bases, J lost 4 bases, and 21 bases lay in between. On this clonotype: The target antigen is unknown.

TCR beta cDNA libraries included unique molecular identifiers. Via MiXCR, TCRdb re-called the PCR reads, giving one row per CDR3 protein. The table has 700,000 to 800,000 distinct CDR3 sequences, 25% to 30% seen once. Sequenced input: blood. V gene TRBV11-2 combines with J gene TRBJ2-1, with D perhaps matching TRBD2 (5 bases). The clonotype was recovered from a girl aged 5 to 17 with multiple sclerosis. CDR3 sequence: CASSPPLERPLYNEQFF. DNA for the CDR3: TGTGCCAGCAGCCCCCCTTTGGAGCGGCCCCTTTACAATGAGCAGTTCTTC.